This T cell receptor beta chain was recovered during a study of T-cell reconstitution after alpha-beta-depleted transplantation in children. General study results and limits: From surviving recipient T cells and thymic progenitors came the high day-60 TCRbeta diversity observed in some patients.

Germline V gene sequence: CDR1 SGHDN, CDR2 FVKESK. The CDR3 has 15 residues. Trimming stripped 0 bases from V and 1 base from J, with 10 bases between. This clonotype was counted only a few times. The target antigen is unknown. Preparation of the TCRbeta library was carried out with unique molecular identifiers. Each CDR3 protein gets one entry after TCRdb re-called the PCR reads with MiXCR. The sample shows approximately 500,000 distinct CDR3 sequences, 10% to 13% of them seen only once. V gene TRBV14 combines with J gene TRBJ2-7; no reliable D call. The sequence was obtained from a child aged 2 to 15 with inherited bone marrow failure, due to receive a stem cell transplant. Sequenced here: PBMCs, sampled before TCRalphabeta/CD19-depleted stem cell transplant. CDR3 sequence (DNA): TGTGCCAGCAGCCAAGAAGGTAGGAGATCCTACGAGCAGTACTTC. This translates into CASSQEGRRSYEQYF.